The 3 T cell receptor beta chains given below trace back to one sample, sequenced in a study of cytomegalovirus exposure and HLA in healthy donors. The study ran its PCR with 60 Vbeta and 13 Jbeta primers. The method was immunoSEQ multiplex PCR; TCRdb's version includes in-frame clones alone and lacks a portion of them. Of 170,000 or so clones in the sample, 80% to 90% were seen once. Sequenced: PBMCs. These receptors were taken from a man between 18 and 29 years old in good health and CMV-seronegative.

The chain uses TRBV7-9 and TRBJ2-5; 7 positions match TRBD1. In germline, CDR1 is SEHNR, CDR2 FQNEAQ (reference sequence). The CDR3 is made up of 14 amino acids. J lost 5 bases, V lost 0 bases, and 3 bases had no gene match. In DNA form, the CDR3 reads TGTGCCAGCAGCTTAGCAGGGGGCGATGAGACCCAGTACTTC. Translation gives CASSLAGGDETQYF.

CDR3 bases: TGCGCCAGCAGCCAGGGCGGCAGCCGCTCTGGAAACACCATATATTTT. This sequence encodes CASSQGGSRSGNTIYF. The rearrangement uses TRBV5-1 and TRBJ1-3; D perhaps matches TRBD1 (5 bases). The V end lost 4 bases, the J end lost 0 bases, and 14 bases lay between the germline ends. Per germline, CDR1 SGHRS and CDR2 YFSETQ. The CDR3 has 16 amino acids. Full variable domain (outside the CDR3, taken from reference TRBV5-1 and TRBJ1-3): KAGVTQTPRYLIKTRGQQVTLSCSPISGHRSVSWYQQTPGQGLQFLFEYFSETQRNKGNFPGRFSGRQFSNSRSEMNVSTLELGDSALYLCASSQGGSRSGNTIYFGEGSWLTVV.

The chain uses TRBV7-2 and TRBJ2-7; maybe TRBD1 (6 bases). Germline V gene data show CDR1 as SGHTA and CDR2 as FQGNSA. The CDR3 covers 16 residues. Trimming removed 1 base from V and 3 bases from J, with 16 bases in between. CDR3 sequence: CASSLELYQGLYEQYF. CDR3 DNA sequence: TGTGCCAGCAGCTTAGAGCTCTACCAGGGGCTCTACGAGCAGTACTTC.